This T cell receptor (beta chain) was identified in a study of shared clonotypes between healthy human individuals. This CDR3 has 15 residues. In germline, CDR1 is SGDLS, CDR2 YYNGEE. V was clipped by 2 bases and J by 8 bases; unmatched bases: 6. Partitioning of CD4+ cells yielded a CD45RA+ naive subset and a CD45RA-negative memory subset. Deep-level running was used for the assay. As originally analysed: Sequence data from immunoSEQ were junction-only and lacked quality scores; consequently, filtering differed. Assay used: immunoSEQ multiplex PCR; TCRdb lists only in-frame clones, some missing. V, J and clone size derive from that table, while D and trimming were established from the DNA sequence. The top ten clones hold approximately 1.5% of a sample with some 1 million clones, approximately 76% of them seen once.

The receptor's source is a young man in good health. J is TRBJ2-3 and V is TRBV9; 12 bases agree with TRBD2. Sequences were obtained from memory CD4+ T cells sorted from blood. Indicated subset: CD45RA-negative fraction. The CDR3 nucleotides are TGTGCCAGCAGCGTTCAGACTAGCGGGGGTACTACGCAGTATTTT. This translates into CASSVQTSGGTTQYF.